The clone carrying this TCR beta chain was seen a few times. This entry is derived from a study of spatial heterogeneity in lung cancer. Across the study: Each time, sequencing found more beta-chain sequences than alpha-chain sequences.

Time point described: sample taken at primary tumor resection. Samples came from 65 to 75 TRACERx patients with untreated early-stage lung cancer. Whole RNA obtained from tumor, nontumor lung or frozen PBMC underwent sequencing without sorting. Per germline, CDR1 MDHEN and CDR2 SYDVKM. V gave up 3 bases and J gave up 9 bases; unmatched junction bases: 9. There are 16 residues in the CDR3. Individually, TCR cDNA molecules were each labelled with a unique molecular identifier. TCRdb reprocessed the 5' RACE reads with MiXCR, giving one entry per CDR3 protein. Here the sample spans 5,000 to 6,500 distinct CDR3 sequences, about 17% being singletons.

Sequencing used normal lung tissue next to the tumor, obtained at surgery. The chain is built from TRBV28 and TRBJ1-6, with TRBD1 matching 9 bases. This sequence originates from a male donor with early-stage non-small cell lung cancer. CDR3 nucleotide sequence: TGTGCCAGCAGTTTCTCGGACAGGGGACCGGGTTCACCCCTCCACTTT. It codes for CASSFSDRGPGSPLHF.